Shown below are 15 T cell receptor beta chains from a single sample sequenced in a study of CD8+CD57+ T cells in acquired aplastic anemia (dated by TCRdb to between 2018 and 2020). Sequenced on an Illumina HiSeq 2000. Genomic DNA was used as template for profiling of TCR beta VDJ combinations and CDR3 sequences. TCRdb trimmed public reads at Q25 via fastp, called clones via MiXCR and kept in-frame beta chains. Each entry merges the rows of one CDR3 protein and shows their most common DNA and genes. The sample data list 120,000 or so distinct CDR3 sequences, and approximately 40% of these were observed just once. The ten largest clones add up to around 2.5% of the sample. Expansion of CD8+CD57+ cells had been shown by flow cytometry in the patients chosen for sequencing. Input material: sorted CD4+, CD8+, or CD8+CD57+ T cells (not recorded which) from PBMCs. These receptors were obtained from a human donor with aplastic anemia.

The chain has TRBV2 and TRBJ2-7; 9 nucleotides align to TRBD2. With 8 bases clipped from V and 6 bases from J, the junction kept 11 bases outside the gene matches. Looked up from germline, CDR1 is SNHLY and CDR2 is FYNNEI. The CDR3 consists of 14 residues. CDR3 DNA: TGTGCCAGCGGGAGCGGGAGGCCAATCTCCGAGCAGTACTTC. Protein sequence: CASGSGRPISEQYF.

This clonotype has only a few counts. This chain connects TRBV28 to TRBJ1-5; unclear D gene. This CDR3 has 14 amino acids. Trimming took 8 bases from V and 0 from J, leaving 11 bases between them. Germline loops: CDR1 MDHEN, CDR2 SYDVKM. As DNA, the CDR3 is TGTGCCAGCCGCGACTCTTATAGCAATCAGCCCCAGCATTTT. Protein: CASRDSYSNQPQHF. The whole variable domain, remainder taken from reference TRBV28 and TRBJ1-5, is DVKVTQSSRYLVKRTGEKVFLECVQDMDHENMFWYRQDPGLGLRLIYFSYDVKMKEKGDIPEGYSVSREKKERFSLILESASTNQTSMYLCASRDSYSNQPQHFGDGTRLSIL.

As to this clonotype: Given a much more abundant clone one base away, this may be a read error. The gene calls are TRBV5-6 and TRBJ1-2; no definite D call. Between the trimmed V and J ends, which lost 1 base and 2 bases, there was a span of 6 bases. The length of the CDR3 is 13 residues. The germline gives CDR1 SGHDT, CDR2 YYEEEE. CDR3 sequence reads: CASSLWVNYGYTF. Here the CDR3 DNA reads TGTGCCAGCAGCTTGTGGGTAAACTATGGCTACACCTTC.

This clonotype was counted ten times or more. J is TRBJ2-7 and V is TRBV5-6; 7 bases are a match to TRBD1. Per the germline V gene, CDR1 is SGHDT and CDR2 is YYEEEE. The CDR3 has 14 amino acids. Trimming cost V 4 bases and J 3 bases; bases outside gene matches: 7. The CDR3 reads CASSAGQVRYEQYF. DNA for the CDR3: TGTGCCAGCAGCGCAGGACAGGTTCGCTACGAGCAGTACTTC.

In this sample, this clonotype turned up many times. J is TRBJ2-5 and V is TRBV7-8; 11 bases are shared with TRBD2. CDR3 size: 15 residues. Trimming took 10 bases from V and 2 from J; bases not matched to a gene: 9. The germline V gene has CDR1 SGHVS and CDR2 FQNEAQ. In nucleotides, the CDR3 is TGTGCCACTACCATAGCGGGGGGGACACAAGAGACCCAGTACTTC. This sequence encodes CATTIAGGTQETQYF.

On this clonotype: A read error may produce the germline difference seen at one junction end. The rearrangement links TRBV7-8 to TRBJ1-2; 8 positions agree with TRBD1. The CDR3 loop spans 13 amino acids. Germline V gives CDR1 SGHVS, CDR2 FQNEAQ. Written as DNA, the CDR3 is TGCGCCGGCATGACAGGGGTTGGGTCTGGCTACACCTTC. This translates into CAGMTGVGSGYTF.

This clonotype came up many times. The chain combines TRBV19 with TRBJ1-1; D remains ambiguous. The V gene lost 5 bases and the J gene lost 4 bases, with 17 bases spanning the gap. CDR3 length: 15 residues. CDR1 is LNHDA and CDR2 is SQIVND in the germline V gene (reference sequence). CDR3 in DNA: TGTGCCAGTAGTCCGCCCGGGCCCGTCCCCACTGAAGCTTTCTTT. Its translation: CASSPPGPVPTEAFF.

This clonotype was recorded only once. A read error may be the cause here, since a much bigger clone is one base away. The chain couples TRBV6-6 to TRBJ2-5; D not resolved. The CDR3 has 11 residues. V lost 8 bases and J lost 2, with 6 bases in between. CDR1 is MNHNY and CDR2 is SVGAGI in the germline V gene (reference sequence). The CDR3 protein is CASGMQETQYF. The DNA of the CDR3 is TGTGCCAGCGGTATGCAAGAGACCCAGTACTTC.

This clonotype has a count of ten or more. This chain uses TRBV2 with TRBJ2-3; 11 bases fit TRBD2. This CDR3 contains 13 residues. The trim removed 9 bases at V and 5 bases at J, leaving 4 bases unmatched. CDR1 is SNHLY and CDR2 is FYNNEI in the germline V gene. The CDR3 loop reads CASSGGAGDTQYF. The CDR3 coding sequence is TGTGCCAGTAGCGGGGGGGCAGGAGATACGCAGTATTTT.

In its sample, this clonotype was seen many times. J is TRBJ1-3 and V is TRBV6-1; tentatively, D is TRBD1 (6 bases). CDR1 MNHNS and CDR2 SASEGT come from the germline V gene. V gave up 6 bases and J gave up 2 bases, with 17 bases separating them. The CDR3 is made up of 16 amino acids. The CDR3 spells CASSPLDRHPGNTIYF. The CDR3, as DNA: TGTGCCAGCAGCCCGCTTGACAGGCATCCTGGAAACACCATATATTTT.

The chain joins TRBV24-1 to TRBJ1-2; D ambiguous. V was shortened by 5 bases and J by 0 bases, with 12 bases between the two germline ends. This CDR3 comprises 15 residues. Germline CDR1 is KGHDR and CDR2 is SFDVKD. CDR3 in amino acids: CATSVSLCANYGYTF. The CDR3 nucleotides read TGTGCCACCAGTGTTTCCTTATGTGCTAACTATGGCTACACCTTC.

CDR3 sequence (DNA): TGCGCCAGCAGTGAGAGGAACTCCTACGAGCAGTACGTC. Translating it yields CASSERNSYEQYV. V gene TRBV10-1 combines with J gene TRBJ2-7; the D is unclear. Trimming pared 2 bases from V and 0 bases from J, leaving 5 bases between. Germline CDR1 WNHNN, CDR2 SYGVQD (reference sequence). This CDR3 contains 13 residues.

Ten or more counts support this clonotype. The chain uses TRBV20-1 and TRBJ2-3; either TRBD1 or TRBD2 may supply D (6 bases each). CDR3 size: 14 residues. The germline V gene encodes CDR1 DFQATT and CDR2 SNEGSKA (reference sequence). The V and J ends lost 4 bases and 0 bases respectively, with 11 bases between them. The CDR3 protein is CSAKEGGSTDTQYF. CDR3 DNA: TGCAGTGCTAAGGAAGGGGGGAGCACAGATACGCAGTATTTT.

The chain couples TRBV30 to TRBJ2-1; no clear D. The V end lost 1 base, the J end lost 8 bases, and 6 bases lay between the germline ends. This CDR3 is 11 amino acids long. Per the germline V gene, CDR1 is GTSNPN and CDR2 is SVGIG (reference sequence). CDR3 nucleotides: TGTGCCTGGAGTGGCTCCGATGAGCAGTTCTTC. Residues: CAWSGSDEQFF.

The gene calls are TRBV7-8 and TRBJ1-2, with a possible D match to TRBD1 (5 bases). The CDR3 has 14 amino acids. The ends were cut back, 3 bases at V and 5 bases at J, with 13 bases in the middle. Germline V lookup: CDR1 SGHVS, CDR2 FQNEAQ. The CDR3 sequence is CASSFDRDGYGYTF. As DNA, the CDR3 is TGTGCCAGCAGCTTTGATAGGGACGGGTATGGCTACACCTTC.